Listed below are T cell receptor beta chains from one sample, sequenced in a study of naive and memory T cell subsets. From the UMI-ligation and nested PCR reads, TCRdb called clonotypes with MiXCR, one entry per CDR3 protein. Of 120,000 or so distinct CDR3 sequences listed, 35% to 40% are singletons. Specimen: central memory CD4+ T cells from blood. The receptors were gathered from a human donor in good health. CDR3s include the opening cysteine and the closing phenylalanine or tryptophan. A D gene is named only where the DNA matches it firmly. Size is stated for part of the rows, as once, few or many counts, or as a class when the clone is expanded.

d_call j_call clone_size v_call cdr3_aa cdr3_nt
TRBD1 TRBJ1-5 few TRBV19 CASTGTGGLNSNQPQHF TGTGCCAGTACGGGTACAGGGGGACTCAATAGCAATCAGCCCCAGCATTTT
TRBD2 TRBJ2-3 - TRBV28 CASSLSPAGSTDTQYF TGTGCCAGCAGTTTATCTCCAGCGGGGAGCACAGATACGCAGTATTTT
TRBD1 TRBJ1-1 few TRBV5-6 CASSFTGGANTEAFF TGTGCCAGCAGCTTCACAGGGGGCGCGAACACTGAAGCTTTCTTT
- TRBJ2-1 - TRBV7-8 CASSLSQPWLPGVDEQFF TGTGCCAGCAGCTTAAGTCAACCATGGCTCCCCGGAGTCGATGAGCAGTTCTTC
TRBD1 TRBJ2-5 few TRBV7-2 CASSLAPGQGARQETQYF TGTGCCAGCAGCTTAGCGCCGGGACAGGGGGCGCGTCAAGAGACCCAGTACTTC
- TRBJ1-1 - TRBV7-2 CASSLVGSGTEAFF TGTGCCAGCAGCTTAGTAGGCTCTGGCACTGAAGCTTTCTTT
TRBD2 TRBJ2-7 few TRBV28 CASRSLAGGPYEQYF TGTGCCAGCAGGTCCCTAGCGGGAGGGCCCTACGAGCAGTACTTC
- TRBJ2-1 - TRBV5-6 CASSIGYGRQNYNEQFF TGTGCCAGCAGCATTGGGTACGGGCGACAGAACTACAATGAGCAGTTCTTC
TRBD1 TRBJ1-5 few TRBV11-2 CASSLDRGNQPQHF TGTGCCAGCAGCTTAGACAGGGGGAATCAGCCCCAGCATTTT
TRBD1 TRBJ2-5 - TRBV12-3/TRBV12-4 CASSLTGGETQYF TGTGCCAGCAGTTTAACAGGGGGAGAGACCCAGTACTTC
- TRBJ1-6 - TRBV6-6 CASTGRENSPLHF TGTGCCAGCACGGGCAGGGAAAATTCACCCCTCCACTTT
- TRBJ2-6 - TRBV7-8 CASSPRGGGANVLTF TGTGCCAGCAGCCCGAGGGGGGGTGGGGCCAACGTCCTGACTTTC
TRBD2 TRBJ2-7 - TRBV27 CASRFRGGEQYF TGTGCCAGCAGGTTTCGGGGGGGCGAGCAGTACTTC
- TRBJ1-1 - TRBV29-1 CSVKYGTPSEAFF TGCAGCGTAAAGTACGGGACACCATCTGAAGCTTTCTTT
- TRBJ2-7 - TRBV27 CASRKQGAYEQYF TGTGCCAGCAGAAAACAGGGCGCCTACGAGCAGTACTTC
- TRBJ2-4 few TRBV20-1 CSARVGHRLVQYF TGCAGTGCTAGAGTAGGACACCGGTTGGTTCAGTACTTC
- TRBJ2-2 - TRBV7-8 CASSRTTSNTGELFF TGTGCCAGCAGCCGGACAACCTCGAACACCGGGGAGCTGTTTTTT
- TRBJ1-5 - TRBV5-6 CASSLRRTNLIQPQHF TGTGCCAGCAGCCTTAGAAGGACAAATTTAATCCAGCCCCAGCATTTT
- TRBJ1-5 - TRBV28 CASSHDGANQPQHF TGTGCCAGCAGTCACGACGGGGCCAATCAGCCCCAGCATTTT
- TRBJ1-1 few TRBV28 CASSPPGQGTEAFF TGTGCCAGCAGTCCCCCGGGGCAGGGGACTGAAGCTTTCTTT